Listed here is a single T cell receptor beta chain. This record comes from a study of blood T cell repertoires in COVID-19. Study summary: Sites across the United States, Italy and Spain contributed samples from acute and convalescent COVID-19. Nucleic acid was either cDNA or gDNA, and it came from T cells, B-cell-depleted T cells, or PBMCs.

Original analysis: Reference gene primers were amplified, and this amplification served to estimate nucleated cell counts. The assay was immunoSEQ multiplex PCR, and TCRdb's table has in-frame clones only and misses some. V and J calls and clone size are copied from that table; D and trimming were computed from the DNA. The sample lists some 260,000 clones, less than 85% occurring once. V gave up 0 bases and J gave up 4 bases; unmatched junction bases: 7. This CDR3 contains 17 residues. Germline V CDR1 and CDR2: ENHRY, SYGVKD. The material sequenced was peripheral blood. J is TRBJ2-1 and V is TRBV10-3; 9 bases align to TRBD2. The sequence came from an elderly woman with active or convalescent COVID-19. CDR3 DNA: TGTGCCATCAGTGAGTCTCCTAGCGGGACACTTTACAATGAGCAGTTCTTC. This sequence encodes CAISESPSGTLYNEQFF.